This TCR beta chain came from a study of cytomegalovirus exposure and HLA in healthy donors. Across the whole study: The 120 validation repertoires were produced on the same platform as the 650 or so repertoires of the first cohort. This was reported in a later analysis. Regarding the study as a whole: Researchers counted 164 TCR beta chains as cytomegalovirus-associated. According to a subsequent analysis, TCR clusters from the first cohort were inclined to appear together in the 120 validation repertoires.

Data came from immunoSEQ multiplex PCR; TCRdb stores just in-frame clones and leaves some out. The data show a few hundred thousand clones, more than 85% seen once. This CDR3 is 14 amino acids long. The V end was cut by 4 bases, the J end by 3 bases, with 11 bases between. Germline V lookup: CDR1 SGHNT, CDR2 YYREEE (reference sequence). The donors were members of the roughly 130-subject validation cohort (separate from the approximately 670-subject first cohort). On this clone itself: Its antigen remains unidentified.

What was sequenced was PBMCs. The chain recombines TRBV5-4 with TRBJ2-1; perhaps TRBD1 as D (6 bases). This TCR came from a man between 18 and 35 years old in good health and CMV-seropositive. The CDR3 DNA reads as TGTGCCAGCAGCCTACAGGGTAACTACAATGAGCAGTTCTTC. Its protein product is CASSLQGNYNEQFF.